This T cell receptor (beta chain) appears in the sequencing data of a study of CXCR3-negative and CXCR3-positive naive CD8 T cells. Study at large: There were around 140 million TRB reads altogether, and each library had about 1.5 +/- 0.3 million of them. General study results and limits: TRB CDR3 hydrophobicity was greater in CXCR3-positive naive cells than in CXCR3-negative naive cells. Surface CD5 looked about the same in the naive subsets, so the authors worked out TCR strength from TRB CDR3 properties. Memory cells diverged, while naive CXCR3-positive and CXCR3-negative cells had similar TRBV-TRBJ usage.

UMI-labeled 5' RACE yielded the TRB cDNA libraries. TCRdb re-called the 5' RACE reads and shows each CDR3 protein once, DNA omitted. The listing contains 70,000 to 100,000 distinct CDR3 sequences. The V gene's germline CDR1 is SGHTA and CDR2 FQGTGA. CDR3 length: 13 residues. For this clonotype: The antigen remains unidentified.

This TCR was recovered from a human donor in good health. Some clones in this sample may be carry-over from other donors' samples. The material sequenced was naive CXCR3- CD8+ T cells from blood. Indicated subset: CD45RO-CCR7+CD27+CD95- naive CD8+ T cells lacking CXCR3 (TNR3-). This chain joins TRBV7-3 and TRBJ2-2; absent DNA, TCRdb's TRBD1 call cannot be checked. The chain's CDR3 is CASSSQGSGELFF.